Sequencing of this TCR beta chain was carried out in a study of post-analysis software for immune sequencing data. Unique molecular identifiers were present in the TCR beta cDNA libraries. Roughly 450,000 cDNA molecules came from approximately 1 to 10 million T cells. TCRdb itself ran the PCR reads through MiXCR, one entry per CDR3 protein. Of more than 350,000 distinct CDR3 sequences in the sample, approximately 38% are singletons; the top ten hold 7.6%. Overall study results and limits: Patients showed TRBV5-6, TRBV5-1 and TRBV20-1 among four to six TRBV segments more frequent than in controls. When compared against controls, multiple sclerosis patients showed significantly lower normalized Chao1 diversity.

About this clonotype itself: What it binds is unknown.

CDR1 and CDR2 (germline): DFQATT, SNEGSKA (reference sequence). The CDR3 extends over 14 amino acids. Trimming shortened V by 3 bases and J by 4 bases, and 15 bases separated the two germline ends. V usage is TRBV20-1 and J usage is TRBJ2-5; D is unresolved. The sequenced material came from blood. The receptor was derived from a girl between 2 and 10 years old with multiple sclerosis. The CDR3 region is CSARAAPNRETQYF. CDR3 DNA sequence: TGCAGTGCTAGGGCTGCCCCCAACAGAGAGACCCAGTACTTC.